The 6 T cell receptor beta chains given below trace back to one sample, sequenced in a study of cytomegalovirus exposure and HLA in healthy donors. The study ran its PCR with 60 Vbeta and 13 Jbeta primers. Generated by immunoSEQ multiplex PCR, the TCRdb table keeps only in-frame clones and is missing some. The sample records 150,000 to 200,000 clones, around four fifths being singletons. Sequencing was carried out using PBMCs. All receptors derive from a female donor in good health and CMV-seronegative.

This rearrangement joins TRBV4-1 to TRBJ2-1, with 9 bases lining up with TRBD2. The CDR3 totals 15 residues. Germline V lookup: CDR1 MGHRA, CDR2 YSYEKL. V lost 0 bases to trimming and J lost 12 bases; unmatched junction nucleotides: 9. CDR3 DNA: TGCGCCAGCAGCCAAGACCTTATATCACTAGCGGGGCAGTTCTTC. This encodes CASSQDLISLAGQFF.

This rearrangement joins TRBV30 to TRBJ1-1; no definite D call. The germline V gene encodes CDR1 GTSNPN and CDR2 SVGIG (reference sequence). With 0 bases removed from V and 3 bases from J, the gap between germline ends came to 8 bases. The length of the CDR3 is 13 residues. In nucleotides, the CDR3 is TGTGCCTGGAGTGTGGAGGGTGACACTGAAGCTTTCTTT. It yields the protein CAWSVEGDTEAFF.

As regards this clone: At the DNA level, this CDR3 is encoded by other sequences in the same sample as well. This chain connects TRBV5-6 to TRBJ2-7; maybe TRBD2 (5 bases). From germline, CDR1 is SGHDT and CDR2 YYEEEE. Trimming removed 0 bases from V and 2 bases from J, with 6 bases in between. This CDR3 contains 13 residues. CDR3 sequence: CASSLDGAYEQYF. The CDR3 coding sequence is TGTGCCAGCAGCTTGGACGGGGCCTACGAGCAGTACTTC.

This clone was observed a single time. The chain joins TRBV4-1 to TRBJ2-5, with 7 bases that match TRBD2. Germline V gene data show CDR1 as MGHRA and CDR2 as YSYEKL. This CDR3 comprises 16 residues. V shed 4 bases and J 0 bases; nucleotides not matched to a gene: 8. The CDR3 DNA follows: TGCGCCAGCAGCCCCGGGCTAGCGGTGTACCAAGAGACCCAGTACTTC. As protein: CASSPGLAVYQETQYF.

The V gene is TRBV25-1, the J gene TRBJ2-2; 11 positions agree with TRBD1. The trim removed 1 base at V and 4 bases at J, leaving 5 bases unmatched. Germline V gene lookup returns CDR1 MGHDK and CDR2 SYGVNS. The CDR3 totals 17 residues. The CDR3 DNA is TGTGCCAGCAGTGAATTGGACAGGGGGCAGGGCACCGGGGAGCTGTTTTTT. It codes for CASSELDRGQGTGELFF.

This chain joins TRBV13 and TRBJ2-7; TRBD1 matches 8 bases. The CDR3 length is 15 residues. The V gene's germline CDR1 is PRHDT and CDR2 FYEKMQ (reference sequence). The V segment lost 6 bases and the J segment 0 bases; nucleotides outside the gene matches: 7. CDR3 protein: CASRETGGVSYEQYF. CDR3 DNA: TGTGCCAGCAGAGAAACAGGGGGAGTCTCCTACGAGCAGTACTTC.